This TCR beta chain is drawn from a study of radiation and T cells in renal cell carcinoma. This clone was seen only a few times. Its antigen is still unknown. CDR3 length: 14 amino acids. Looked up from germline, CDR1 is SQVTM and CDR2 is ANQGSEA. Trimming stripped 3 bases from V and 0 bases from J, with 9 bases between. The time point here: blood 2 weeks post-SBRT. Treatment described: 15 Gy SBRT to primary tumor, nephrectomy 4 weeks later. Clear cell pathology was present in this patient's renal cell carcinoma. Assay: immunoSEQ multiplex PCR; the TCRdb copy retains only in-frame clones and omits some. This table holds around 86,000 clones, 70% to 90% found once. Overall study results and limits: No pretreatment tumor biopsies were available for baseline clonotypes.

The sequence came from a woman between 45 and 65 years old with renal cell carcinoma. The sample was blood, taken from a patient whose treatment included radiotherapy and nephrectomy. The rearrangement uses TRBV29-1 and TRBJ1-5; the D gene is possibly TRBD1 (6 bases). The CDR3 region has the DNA TGCAGCGTTGAGATACAGGGTAGCAATCAGCCCCAGCATTTT. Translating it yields CSVEIQGSNQPQHF.